A selection of T cell receptor beta chains follows, all from one sample in a study of PD-L1 blockade in urothelial cancer. Assay used: immunoSEQ multiplex PCR; TCRdb lists only in-frame clones, some missing. This sample carries 45,000 to 60,000 clones, 87% of them seen once, and the ten largest clones take 6% to 9%. The specimen comprised PBMCs, sampled around atezolizumab (anti-PD-L1) treatment. These receptors all stem from a man aged 55 to 70 with urothelial cancer. CDR3s include the opening cysteine and the closing phenylalanine or tryptophan. A D gene is named only where the DNA matches it firmly. Clone size is shown for a subset of rows, as once, few, many or a class of expanded clone.

size: NA; D: TRBD1; length: 15; J: TRBJ2-7; V: TRBV11-1; CDR3: CASRPRPGQGGEQYF; DNA: TGTGCCAGCAGGCCTCGTCCGGGACAGGGTGGCGAGCAGTACTTC
size: NA; D: TRBD1; length: 14; J: TRBJ2-1; V: TRBV5-1; CDR3: CASNLQGPYNEQFF; DNA: TGCGCCAGCAACCTACAGGGGCCGTACAATGAGCAGTTCTTC
size: NA; D: NA; length: 14; J: TRBJ1-2; V: TRBV7-2; CDR3: CASSLESRISGYTF; DNA: TGTGCCAGCAGCTTAGAGTCCCGGATTAGCGGCTACACCTTC
size: NA; D: NA; length: 16; J: TRBJ2-3; V: TRBV7-3; CDR3: CASSRQGLVNTDTQYF; DNA: TGTGCCAGCAGCCGCCAGGGCCTAGTGAACACAGATACGCAGTATTTT
size: NA; D: TRBD1; length: 17; J: TRBJ2-6; V: TRBV7-2; CDR3: CASSLVSGGAGANVLTF; DNA: TGTGCCAGCAGCTTGGTGTCAGGGGGTGCCGGGGCCAACGTCCTGACTTTC
size: NA; D: NA; length: 14; J: TRBJ2-5; V: TRBV11-1; CDR3: CASSFDRSQETQYF; DNA: TGTGCCAGCAGCTTCGACAGATCCCAAGAGACCCAGTACTTC
size: few; D: NA; length: 14; J: TRBJ2-2; V: TRBV18; CDR3: CASSPGGGTGELFF; DNA: TGTGCCAGCTCACCAGGGGGCGGCACCGGGGAGCTGTTTTTT
size: NA; D: TRBD1; length: 16; J: TRBJ1-6; V: TRBV27; CDR3: CASGTTGQGIDSPLHF; DNA: TGTGCCAGCGGAACCACCGGACAGGGTATCGATTCACCCCTCCACTTT
size: NA; D: TRBD2; length: 15; J: TRBJ2-1; V: TRBV10-2; CDR3: CASSQTSGGAYEQFF; DNA: TGCGCCAGCAGCCAGACTAGCGGGGGGGCGTATGAGCAGTTCTTC
size: NA; D: TRBD1; length: 17; J: TRBJ1-2; V: TRBV30; CDR3: CAWKKGQGPRGNYGYTF; DNA: TGTGCCTGGAAAAAAGGACAGGGCCCGAGGGGTAACTATGGCTACACCTTC
size: NA; D: TRBD2; length: 15; J: TRBJ2-7; V: TRBV28; CDR3: CASSGRTSVSYEQYF; DNA: TGTGCCAGCAGTGGAAGGACTAGCGTCTCCTACGAGCAGTACTTC
size: NA; D: NA; length: 14; J: TRBJ1-1; V: TRBV29-1; CDR3: CSVATGAANTEAFF; DNA: TGCAGCGTTGCCACTGGGGCAGCGAACACTGAAGCTTTCTTT
size: NA; D: TRBD2; length: 16; J: TRBJ2-5; V: TRBV5-8; CDR3: CASSSGTSGEQETQYF; DNA: TGTGCCAGCAGCTCTGGGACGAGCGGGGAACAAGAGACCCAGTACTTC
size: NA; D: TRBD1; length: 15; J: TRBJ1-5; V: TRBV5-5; CDR3: CASSLGQGRYQPQHF; DNA: TGTGCCAGCAGCTTGGGACAGGGGCGGTATCAGCCCCAGCATTTT
size: few; D: NA; length: 13; J: TRBJ1-1; V: TRBV7-6; CDR3: CASSYRENTEAFF; DNA: TGTGCCAGCAGCTACAGGGAAAACACTGAAGCTTTCTTT
size: NA; D: TRBD2; length: 19; J: TRBJ2-7; V: TRBV10-3; CDR3: CAISEAGGGGGHSSYEQYF; DNA: TGTGCCATCAGTGAGGCCGGGGGGGGCGGGGGCCACAGCTCCTACGAGCAGTACTTC
size: NA; D: NA; length: 15; J: TRBJ1-5; V: TRBV2; CDR3: CASSDGGQGRQPQHF; DNA: TGTGCCAGCAGTGACGGGGGGCAGGGGCGGCAGCCCCAGCATTTT
size: NA; D: NA; length: 15; J: TRBJ2-1; V: TRBV19; CDR3: CASSIRRGLNNEQFF; DNA: TGTGCCAGTAGTATAAGGCGGGGGCTGAACAATGAGCAGTTCTTC
size: NA; D: TRBD2; length: 15; J: TRBJ2-7; V: TRBV18; CDR3: CASSPTSGVSYEQYF; DNA: TGTGCCAGCTCCCCGACTAGCGGGGTTTCCTACGAGCAGTACTTC
size: NA; D: TRBD2; length: 16; J: TRBJ2-2; V: TRBV7-9; CDR3: CASSSSGGAKTGELFF; DNA: TGTGCCAGCAGCTCTAGCGGGGGGGCAAAGACCGGGGAGCTGTTTTTT
size: NA; D: NA; length: 14; J: TRBJ1-2; V: TRBV6-1; CDR3: CASTRGHSNYGYTF; DNA: TGTGCCAGCACCCGGGGACATTCTAACTATGGCTACACCTTC
size: NA; D: TRBD1; length: 14; J: TRBJ2-7; V: TRBV27; CDR3: CASSLWDRAYEQYF; DNA: TGTGCCAGCAGTTTATGGGACAGGGCCTACGAGCAGTACTTC
size: NA; D: NA; length: 17; J: TRBJ2-2; V: TRBV28; CDR3: CASSQSAWGGNTGELFF; DNA: TGTGCCAGCAGTCAGTCAGCCTGGGGAGGCAACACCGGGGAGCTGTTTTTT
size: NA; D: NA; length: 15; J: TRBJ1-3; V: TRBV5-1; CDR3: CASSLDRGTGNTIYF; DNA: TGCGCCAGCAGCTTGGACCGGGGGACTGGAAACACCATATATTTT
size: NA; D: NA; length: 15; J: TRBJ2-5; V: TRBV13; CDR3: CASSLGAGQQETQYF; DNA: TGTGCCAGCAGCTTAGGCGCAGGACAGCAAGAGACCCAGTACTTC
size: NA; D: TRBD1; length: 15; J: TRBJ1-2; V: TRBV6-5; CDR3: CASSSQGGNVYGYTF; DNA: TGTGCCAGCAGTTCCCAAGGGGGCAATGTGTATGGCTACACCTTC
size: NA; D: NA; length: 13; J: TRBJ1-1; V: TRBV30; CDR3: CAWSVEPRTEAFF; DNA: TGTGCCTGGAGTGTAGAGCCTCGGACTGAAGCTTTCTTT
size: once; D: TRBD1; length: 15; J: TRBJ1-2; V: TRBV7-9; CDR3: CASSSGTGVHHGYTF; DNA: TGTGCCAGCAGCTCCGGAACAGGGGTCCACCATGGCTACACCTTC
size: NA; D: NA; length: 14; J: TRBJ1-2; V: TRBV19; CDR3: CASLRQASNYGYTF; DNA: TGTGCCAGCCTTCGACAGGCCTCTAACTATGGCTACACCTTC
size: NA; D: NA; length: 15; J: TRBJ1-4; V: TRBV28; CDR3: CASSRGGQGGEKLFF; DNA: TGTGCCAGCAGCCGGGGGGGCCAAGGAGGTGAAAAACTGTTTTTT
size: NA; D: NA; length: 16; J: TRBJ2-6; V: TRBV11-3; CDR3: CASSLAHSSGANVLTF; DNA: TGTGCCAGCAGCTTAGCGCACAGCTCTGGGGCCAACGTCCTGACTTTC
size: NA; D: NA; length: 14; J: TRBJ2-5; V: TRBV29-1; CDR3: CSVEGFVGGETQYF; DNA: TGCAGCGTTGAGGGTTTCGTAGGGGGAGAGACCCAGTACTTC
size: NA; D: TRBD1; length: 15; J: TRBJ1-5; V: TRBV5-8; CDR3: CASSLPDRANQPQHF; DNA: TGTGCCAGCAGCTTGCCTGACAGGGCCAATCAGCCCCAGCATTTT
size: NA; D: NA; length: 16; J: TRBJ1-4; V: TRBV7-9; CDR3: CASSSGEGVRGEKLFF; DNA: TGTGCCAGCAGCTCCGGGGAGGGGGTCCGAGGAGAAAAACTGTTTTTT
size: NA; D: TRBD1; length: 16; J: TRBJ2-5; V: TRBV7-2; CDR3: CASSSSGRGLGETQYF; DNA: TGTGCCAGCAGCTCCTCGGGCAGGGGGCTCGGAGAGACCCAGTACTTC
size: few; D: NA; length: 14; J: TRBJ1-2; V: TRBV28; CDR3: CASSSLTDDYGYTF; DNA: TGTGCCAGCAGTTCCCTGACTGATGACTATGGCTACACCTTC
size: NA; D: TRBD1; length: 15; J: TRBJ1-1; V: TRBV11-2; CDR3: CASTQGVATNTEAFF; DNA: TGTGCCAGTACCCAGGGGGTGGCGACGAACACTGAAGCTTTCTTT
size: NA; D: TRBD1; length: 14; J: TRBJ2-3; V: TRBV30; CDR3: CAWEDRGKQDTQYF; DNA: TGTGCCTGGGAGGACAGGGGTAAGCAAGATACGCAGTATTTT
size: NA; D: NA; length: 16; J: TRBJ1-2; V: TRBV18; CDR3: CASSPTSIQSGGGYTF; DNA: TGTGCCAGCTCACCCACATCCATTCAGAGCGGAGGGGGCTACACCTTC
size: once; D: NA; length: 14; J: TRBJ1-4; V: TRBV7-2; CDR3: CASSSGFANEKLFF; DNA: TGTGCCAGCAGCTCGGGTTTTGCTAATGAAAAACTGTTTTTT
size: NA; D: NA; length: 14; J: TRBJ2-7; V: TRBV15; CDR3: CATSAGRGTYEQYF; DNA: TGTGCCACCAGCGCAGGGAGGGGGACCTACGAGCAGTACTTC
size: NA; D: NA; length: 15; J: TRBJ2-1; V: TRBV10-1; CDR3: CASSDNDYTFNEQFF; DNA: TGCGCCAGCAGTGACAACGACTATACTTTCAATGAGCAGTTCTTC
size: NA; D: NA; length: 17; J: TRBJ1-1; V: TRBV13; CDR3: CASSLWPQAGMNTEAFF; DNA: TGTGCCAGCAGCTTATGGCCTCAGGCGGGAATGAACACTGAAGCTTTCTTT
size: NA; D: TRBD1; length: 13; J: TRBJ1-1; V: TRBV30; CDR3: CAWSGTGATEAFF; DNA: TGTGCCTGGTCCGGGACAGGGGCCACTGAAGCTTTCTTT
size: NA; D: TRBD1; length: 15; J: TRBJ2-7; V: TRBV27; CDR3: CASSFETGGGYEQYF; DNA: TGTGCCAGCAGTTTTGAGACAGGGGGAGGCTACGAGCAGTACTTC
size: NA; D: TRBD1; length: 16; J: TRBJ2-5; V: TRBV5-4; CDR3: CASSQLMTGGLGTQYF; DNA: TGTGCCAGCAGCCAACTAATGACAGGGGGCTTGGGGACCCAGTACTTC